One sample yielded the 8 T cell receptor beta chains listed below, sequenced in a study of vaccination and CD4 T cells after COVID-19. No antigen has been identified for these receptors. As for treatment: roughly 10-day PBMC culture with coronavirus spike peptide pools or control peptides (ViraFEST assay). The Oncomine TCR Beta short-read assay was what sequenced the DNA obtained from cultured CD4+ T cells. TCRdb re-called the PCR reads through MiXCR, storing one row per CDR3 protein. The sample has about 12,000 distinct CDR3 sequences; about 56% are singletons. The sample comprised CD4+ T cells from blood, cultured in vitro. The receptors stem from a human donor who had recovered from COVID-19.

The chain couples TRBV30 to TRBJ1-1; possible D gene TRBD1, 6 bases. This CDR3 contains 15 residues. Germline CDR1 and CDR2: GTSNPN and SVGIG (reference sequence). Trimming took 0 bases from V and 0 from J, leaving 11 bases between them. Here the CDR3 DNA reads TGTGCCTGGAGTGTACCAGGGGATTTGAACACTGAAGCTTTCTTT. This translates into CAWSVPGDLNTEAFF.

This chain connects TRBV14 to TRBJ1-5; D is ambiguous. The germline V gene has CDR1 SGHDN and CDR2 FVKESK. The CDR3 loop spans 13 amino acids. Trimming took off 0 bases at V and 6 bases at J, with 6 bases between the two ends. CDR3 in DNA: TGTGCCAGCAGCCAAGATGTGACTCAGCCCCAGCATTTT. Protein: CASSQDVTQPQHF.

This clonotype was detected only a few times. This rearrangement joins TRBV29-1 to TRBJ1-1; D gene unclear. CDR1 SQVTM and CDR2 ANQGSEA come from the germline V gene. The V and J ends lost 7 bases and 7 bases respectively, with 16 bases between them. The CDR3 spans 12 residues. This CDR3 reads CSGAPLVDEAFF. CDR3 nucleotides: TGCAGCGGTGCGCCGCTCGTAGATGAAGCTTTCTTT.

Only a few counts were recorded for this clonotype. V and J are TRBV20-1 and TRBJ1-6; 10 nucleotides align to TRBD1. V dropped 0 bases and J dropped 8; count of bases not matched to a gene: 4. Germline V gene data show CDR1 as DFQATT and CDR2 as SNEGSKA (reference sequence). This CDR3 contains 15 residues. This CDR3 is CSARETGTGDSPLHF. The CDR3 DNA reads TGCAGTGCTAGAGAGACCGGGACAGGGGATTCACCCCTCCACTTT.

The chain carries TRBV20-1 and TRBJ2-1; TRBD1 matches at 7 bases. The CDR3 covers 11 residues. Losses at the gene ends were 6 bases for V and 5 bases for J; bases not matched to a gene: 1. In germline, CDR1 is DFQATT, CDR2 SNEGSKA (reference sequence). CDR3 nucleotides: TGCAGTGCAGGGACAGACAATGAGCAGTTCTTC. Encoded protein: CSAGTDNEQFF.

The chain joins TRBV6-1 to TRBJ2-3; 9 bases fit TRBD2. This CDR3 comprises 15 residues. The germline V gene has CDR1 MNHNS and CDR2 SASEGT. Unmatched junction bases numbered 4, after V lost 6 bases and J lost 0 bases. The CDR3 nucleotides read TGTGCCAGCAGCCCCCTAGCGGGAAGCACAGATACGCAGTATTTT. Translating gives CASSPLAGSTDTQYF.

This chain connects TRBV27 to TRBJ2-1, with D hard to call. Germline-derived CDR1 and CDR2 are MNHEY and SMNVEV (reference sequence). The CDR3 is made up of 15 amino acids. The V end was cut by 6 bases, the J end by 0 bases, with 12 bases between. In nucleotides, the CDR3 is TGTGCCAGCAGAAAGAAGACAAGCTCCTACAATGAGCAGTTCTTC. Protein sequence: CASRKKTSSYNEQFF.

This rearrangement joins TRBV29-1 to TRBJ1-1; the D gene is possibly TRBD1 (5 bases). Looked up from germline, CDR1 is SQVTM and CDR2 is ANQGSEA. This CDR3 has 16 residues. Trimming left V 0 bases short and J 0 bases short, with 14 bases between. CDR3 coding DNA: TGCAGCGTTGAAGACTCCAGGGCAACAGTGAACACTGAAGCTTTCTTT. Translated, it gives CSVEDSRATVNTEAFF.